This T cell receptor (beta chain) was identified during a study of T-cell reconstitution after alpha-beta-depleted transplantation in children. Unique molecular identifiers were incorporated during preparation of the TCRbeta library. TCRdb called the PCR reads again in MiXCR, with one record for every CDR3 protein. Here the sample spans roughly 190,000 distinct CDR3 sequences, roughly 15% being singletons. This clonotype was counted many times. Sequenced material: PBMCs from the stem cell graft donor, taken from the stem cell graft. The sequence came from a human donor who donated a stem cell graft to a child with acute lymphoblastic leukemia.

The DNA of the CDR3 is TGTGCCAGCAGTTCAGGCGGGTCGTTCTACGAGCAGTACTTC. This encodes CASSSGGSFYEQYF. The gene calls are TRBV27 and TRBJ2-7, with D possibly TRBD2 on 5 matching bases. The V end was cut by 4 bases, the J end by 3 bases, with 13 bases between. Germline lookup yields CDR1 MNHEY and CDR2 SMNVEV (reference sequence). CDR3 length equals 14 residues.